This T cell receptor beta chain was recorded in a study of T cell responses to AZD1222 COVID-19 vaccine. Overall study results and limits: Baseline seropositivity occurred in only 5 to 7 AZD1222 recipients. White British donors predominated, females outnumbered males, and clonal diversity was possibly underestimated.

Using immunoSEQ multiplex PCR, the repertoire was profiled, and TCRdb retains in-frame clones only, with some absent. The sample includes approximately 170,000 clones, just over 90% of them seen just once. This CDR3 contains 16 residues. Germline trimming cut 5 bases from V and 4 bases from J; bases unmatched to any gene: 11. Germline-derived CDR1 and CDR2 are MGHRA and YSYEKL. Remarks on this clone: The antigen remains unidentified.

Pooling of second doses given at about 4 or about 12 weeks was done. The receptor was derived from an adult who received the AZD1222 COVID-19 vaccine. The chain recombines TRBV4-1 with TRBJ1-2, with TRBD1 identical over 9 bases. The sample here was peripheral blood, taken 28 days after the second AZD1222 dose. The CDR3 here is CASSNPTGGSGYGYTF. DNA for the CDR3: TGCGCCAGCAGCAACCCGACAGGGGGGTCTGGCTATGGCTACACCTTC.